This TCR beta chain was identified during a study of blood T cell repertoires in COVID-19. Study background: Acute-phase and convalescent COVID-19 samples originated in the United States, Italy and Spain.

Germline V CDR1 and CDR2: MNHEY, SVGAGI. V lost 10 bases and J 4 bases, leaving 7 bases between the germline ends. This CDR3 spans 11 amino acids. In the original workflow: Using reference gene primer amplification, nucleated cell counts were estimated. Clones were sequenced by immunoSEQ multiplex PCR, and TCRdb holds only the in-frame ones, with some missing. D and trimming come from the DNA, and the V and J calls and clone size come from that table. This table holds around 120,000 clones, about 83% found once. Sequenced sample: peripheral blood. The gene calls are TRBV6-5 and TRBJ1-4; weak D call: TRBD1 (5 bases). The receptor's source is a man aged 40-49 years with active or convalescent COVID-19. The CDR3 loop is CATGGNEKLFF. The CDR3 nucleotides read TGTGCCACGGGGGGTAATGAAAAACTGTTTTTT.